This TCR beta chain was identified in a study of cytomegalovirus exposure and HLA in healthy donors. Study-wide points: An analysis done earlier found most TCR beta V segments productive about 87% or about 30% of the time. As a later analysis showed, a missense DCLRE1C variant was linked to trimming of TCR beta V- and J-genes.

The primer mix had 60 Vbeta and 13 Jbeta primers. Some clones are missing from TCRdb's copy, which holds only in-frame ones; the method was immunoSEQ multiplex PCR. Seen here are fewer than 200,000 clones, 68% observed once, and the top ten hold approximately 1.5%. Concerning this clone itself: The antigen remains undetermined. This same CDR3 is encoded by further DNA sequences in the sample.

The CDR3 is 14 residues long. Looked up from germline, CDR1 is SGHTA and CDR2 is FQGNSA. After removal of 5 bases from V and 2 bases from J, the junction contained 2 bases not matched to a gene. Specimen: PBMCs. The chain uses TRBV7-2 and TRBJ2-7; TRBD2 agrees at 11 bases. The sequence derives from a man aged 45-65 years in good health and CMV-seronegative. The CDR3 loop reads CASSRTSGPYEQYF. CDR3 nucleotides: TGTGCCAGCAGCCGGACTAGCGGGCCCTACGAGCAGTACTTC.